The rows below give T cell receptor beta chains drawn from one sample of a study of blood T cell repertoires in COVID-19. Measured with immunoSEQ multiplex PCR; TCRdb has only the in-frame clones, and not every one. The data hold 100,000 or so clones, with roughly 92% observed a single time. Sequenced input: peripheral blood. All receptors derive from a woman aged 55-69 years with active COVID-19. Each CDR3 is given with its conserved first and last residue. A D gene is named only where the DNA matches it firmly. Clone size is not always given. Where it is, it says once, few, many or a class for expanded clones.

>TRBJ1-5|.|.|TRBV7-2
TGTGCCAGCAGCTTAGGGACAAGCCGCAATCAGCCCCAGCATTTT
CASSLGTSRNQPQHF
>TRBJ2-7|.|TRBD1|TRBV11-2
TGTGCCAGCAGCTCTCTCGACAGGGGGGGCTACGAGCAGTACTTC
CASSSLDRGGYEQYF
>TRBJ2-7|.|TRBD1|TRBV14
TGTGCCAGCAGCTTATTTGGACAGGGGGACGAGCAGTACTTC
CASSLFGQGDEQYF
>TRBJ1-2|.|TRBD1|TRBV9
TGTGCCAGCAGCGCGTCACAGGGGACTAACTATGGCTACACCTTC
CASSASQGTNYGYTF
>TRBJ1-6|.|.|TRBV4-3
TGCGCCAGCAGCCAGGGGCAAAGAGCTTCACCCCTCCACTTT
CASSQGQRASPLHF
>TRBJ2-1|.|.|TRBV4-2
TGTGCCAGCAGCCAAGAGGAGTTCTCCTACAATGAGCAGTTCTTC
CASSQEEFSYNEQFF
>TRBJ2-3|.|TRBD2|TRBV5-1
TGCGCCAGCAGCATCAGCGGGGGAGGGGATACGCAGTATTTT
CASSISGGGDTQYF
>TRBJ1-5|once|.|TRBV28
TGTGCCAGCAGTTCGAGGGTGTATAGCAATCAGCCCCAGCATTTT
CASSSRVYSNQPQHF
>TRBJ2-3|.|TRBD2|TRBV4-2
TGTGCCAGCAGCCAAGATGCCAGCGGGAGGGTTGGGCAGTATTTT
CASSQDASGRVGQYF
>TRBJ2-3|.|TRBD2|TRBV28
TGTGCCAGCAGTTCAGGTAGCGGGGGGTCAGATACGCAGTATTTT
CASSSGSGGSDTQYF
>TRBJ2-7|.|TRBD2|TRBV19
TGTGCCAGTACCCCCCGGTGGGCGGGAGGGCCCCACGAGCAGTACTTC
CASTPRWAGGPHEQYF
>TRBJ1-4|.|TRBD1|TRBV24-1
TGTGCCACCAGTGATTCGGGACAGACTAATGAAAAACTGTTTTTT
CATSDSGQTNEKLFF
>TRBJ1-5|.|.|TRBV19
TGTGCCAGTAGTATTGTCAGGGGATACCAGCCCCAGCATTTT
CASSIVRGYQPQHF
>TRBJ1-5|.|TRBD1|TRBV15
TGTGCCACCGGACAGGGTACCAATCAGCCCCAGCATTTT
CATGQGTNQPQHF
>TRBJ1-5|.|TRBD1|TRBV19
TGTGCCAGTAGTAGAAACCTACTGACAGGGAGCAATCAGCCCCAGCATTTT
CASSRNLLTGSNQPQHF
>TRBJ2-2|.|.|TRBV19
TGTGCCAGTAGTAAGGGAGGGAACACCGGGGAGCTGTTTTTT
CASSKGGNTGELFF